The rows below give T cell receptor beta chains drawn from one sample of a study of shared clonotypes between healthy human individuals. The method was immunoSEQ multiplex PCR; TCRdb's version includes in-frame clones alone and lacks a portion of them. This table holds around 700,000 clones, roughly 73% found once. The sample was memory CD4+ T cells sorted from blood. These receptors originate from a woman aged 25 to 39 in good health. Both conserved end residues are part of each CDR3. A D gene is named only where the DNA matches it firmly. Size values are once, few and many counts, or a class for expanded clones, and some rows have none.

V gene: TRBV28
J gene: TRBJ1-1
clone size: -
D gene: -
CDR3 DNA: TGTGCCAGCAGTTCCGGCGCTGGGGGTGGAGCTTTCTTT
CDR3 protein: CASSSGAGGGAFF

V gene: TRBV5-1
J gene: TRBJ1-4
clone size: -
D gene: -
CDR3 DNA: TGCGCCAGCAGCTTGGGACAGGTTACAACTAATGAAAAACTGTTTTTT
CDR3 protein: CASSLGQVTTNEKLFF

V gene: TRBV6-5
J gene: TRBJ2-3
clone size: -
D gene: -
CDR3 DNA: TGTGCCAGCAAGGGTCTCGGGGATACGCAGTATTTT
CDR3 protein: CASKGLGDTQYF

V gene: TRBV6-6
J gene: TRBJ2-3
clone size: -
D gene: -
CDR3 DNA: TGTGCCAGCAATGGGGGAGGGGGAGTTACAGATACGCAGTATTTT
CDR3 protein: CASNGGGGVTDTQYF

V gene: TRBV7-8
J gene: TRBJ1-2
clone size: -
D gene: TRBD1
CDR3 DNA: TGTGCCAGCAGCCTCGCCCGACGAACAGGGGACGTGCGAGGCTACACCTTC
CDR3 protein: CASSLARRTGDVRGYTF

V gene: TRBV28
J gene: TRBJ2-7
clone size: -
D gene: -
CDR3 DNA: TGTGCCAGCAGTTTTCCTTCGATCCAGGGGCTCGACGAGCAGTACTTC
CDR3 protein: CASSFPSIQGLDEQYF

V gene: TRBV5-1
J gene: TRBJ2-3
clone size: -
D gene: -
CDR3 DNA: TGCGCCAGCAGCCTGGCTACCTTAGGCACAGATACGCAGTATTTT
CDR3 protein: CASSLATLGTDTQYF

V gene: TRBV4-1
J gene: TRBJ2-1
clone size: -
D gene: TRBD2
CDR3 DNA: TGCGCCAGCAGCCAAGTCCCCCCAGCGGGAGTACGAAATGAGCAGTTCTTC
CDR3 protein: CASSQVPPAGVRNEQFF

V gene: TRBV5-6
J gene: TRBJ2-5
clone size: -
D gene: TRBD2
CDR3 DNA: TGTGCCAGCAGCTTGGCCGGCGGGGACTACCTAGGGGAGACCCAGTACTTC
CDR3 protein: CASSLAGGDYLGETQYF

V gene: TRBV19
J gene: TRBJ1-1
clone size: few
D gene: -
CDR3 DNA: TGTGCCAGCAGGGGCTTGTGGAGGAACACTGAAGCTTTCTTT
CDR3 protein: CASRGLWRNTEAFF

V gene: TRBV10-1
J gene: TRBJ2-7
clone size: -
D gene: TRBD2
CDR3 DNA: TGCGCCAGCAGCCTAGCGGGAGCGGGATCCTACGAGCAGTACTTC
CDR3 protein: CASSLAGAGSYEQYF

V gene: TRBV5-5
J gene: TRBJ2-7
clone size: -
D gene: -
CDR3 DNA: TGTGCCAGCAGCTCCGCGTGGGGTTCCTCCTACGAGCAGTACTTC
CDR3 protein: CASSSAWGSSYEQYF

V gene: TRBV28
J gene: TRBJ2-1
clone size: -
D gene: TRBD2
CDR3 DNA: TGTGCCAGCACGCTGGAGCGGGAGGCCCTTAGCTCCTACAATGAGCAGTTCTTC
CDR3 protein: CASTLEREALSSYNEQFF

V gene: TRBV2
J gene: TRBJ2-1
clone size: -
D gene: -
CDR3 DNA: TGTGCCAGCAGCGTTTTCGGCAATGAGCAGTTCTTC
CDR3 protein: CASSVFGNEQFF